This entry lists 25 T cell receptor beta chains sequenced from one sample in a study of control samples from healthy donors and cancer patients (dated by TCRdb to between 2020 and 2021). The library was prepared using the immunoSEQ multiplex PCR assay. TCRdb retrieved this table from immuneACCESS and kept in-frame rearrangements only. Not all clones are present; in checked studies, unresolved V genes account for under half, and no reason is known for the remainder. Counted in this sample were roughly 120,000 clones; approximately 90% of them appeared once. Jointly, the top ten make up approximately 8% of the sample. Specimen: blood. All receptors derive from a young woman in good health.

This chain links TRBV6-5 with TRBJ2-3; possibly TRBD2 for D (6 bases). The CDR3 length is 16 residues. V shed 2 bases and J shed 0 bases, with 12 bases lying between them. Germline V gives CDR1 MNHEY, CDR2 SVGAGI. The CDR3 region is CASSYHTSTSTDTQYF. The DNA for the CDR3 is TGTGCCAGCAGTTACCATACTAGCACCAGCACAGATACGCAGTATTTT.

V usage is TRBV6-4 and J usage is TRBJ2-3, with TRBD1 matching 9 bases. V dropped 5 bases and J dropped 6; count of bases not matched to a gene: 6. CDR3 length equals 14 residues. Germline assignment: CDR1 MRHNA and CDR2 SNTAGT. The CDR3: CASSRTGDADTQYF. CDR3 nucleotides: TGTGCCAGCAGTCGGACAGGGGACGCCGATACGCAGTATTTT.

The chain joins TRBV3-1 (or the pseudogene TRBV3-2) to TRBJ2-1, with 13 bases matching TRBD2. In germline, CDR1 is LGHDT, CDR2 YNNKEL (reference sequence). V shed 1 base, J shed 4 bases, and the junction held 7 bases outside the gene matches. The CDR3 has 18 residues. This CDR3 is CASSQAKGLAGHYNEQFF. CDR3 nucleotides: TGTGCCAGCAGCCAAGCGAAGGGACTAGCGGGGCATTACAATGAGCAGTTCTTC.

V gene TRBV28 combines with J gene TRBJ2-5; D ambiguous. Germline CDR1 MDHEN, CDR2 SYDVKM. The CDR3 loop spans 13 amino acids. The V end lost 4 bases, the J end lost 5 bases, and 11 bases lay between the germline ends. The chain's CDR3 is CASSSPLQETQYF. As DNA, the CDR3 is TGTGCCAGCAGTTCCCCCCTCCAGGAGACCCAGTACTTC.

The rearrangement joins TRBV4-1 to TRBJ2-1, with unresolved D. Germline CDR1 reads MGHRA; CDR2 reads YSYEKL. The CDR3 covers 15 residues. Trimming removed 4 bases from V and 2 bases from J, with 12 bases in between. In DNA form, the CDR3 reads TGCGCCAGCAGCCCCATACCTCCGACCTACAATGAGCAGTTCTTC. This gives the protein CASSPIPPTYNEQFF.

The rearrangement links TRBV2 to TRBJ2-5; D is ambiguous. There are 15 residues in the CDR3. V shed 3 bases and J shed 3 bases, with 14 bases lying between them. Per germline, CDR1 SNHLY and CDR2 FYNNEI. The CDR3, as DNA: TGTGCCAGCAGTGATGGCGTGAGCACCAAAGAGACCCAGTACTTC. Its translation: CASSDGVSTKETQYF.

The chain couples TRBV5-4 to TRBJ2-2; possible D gene TRBD1, 7 bases. Trimming took off 4 bases at V and 6 bases at J, with 22 bases between the two ends. The CDR3 is 17 residues long. Per germline, CDR1 SGHNT and CDR2 YYREEE (reference sequence). The CDR3 nucleotides are TGTGCCAGCAGCCTACCAGGGGCAGGGGGGTTTCCCGGGGAGCTGTTTTTT. Amino acids: CASSLPGAGGFPGELFF.

V gene TRBV4-2 combines with J gene TRBJ1-1; 8 nucleotides line up with TRBD1. The CDR3 runs 18 residues. CDR1 is LGHNA and CDR2 is YNFKEQ in the germline V gene. V was clipped by 0 bases and J by 2 bases; unmatched bases: 11. For the CDR3, the DNA is TGTGCCAGCAGCCAAGATGTGAGACAGGGGTCCGGTAACACTGAAGCTTTCTTT. Residues: CASSQDVRQGSGNTEAFF.

The rearrangement joins TRBV28 to TRBJ1-6; 7 positions agree with TRBD1. This CDR3 has 15 amino acids. V was clipped by 4 bases and J by 7 bases; unmatched bases: 7. Per the germline V gene, CDR1 is MDHEN and CDR2 is SYDVKM. In nucleotides, the CDR3 is TGTGCCAGCAGTTCGGGGGACAGAGGGAATTCACCCCTCCACTTT. Its translation is CASSSGDRGNSPLHF.

The chain carries TRBV7-2 and TRBJ1-4; 11 bases are shared with TRBD1. CDR3 length: 15 residues. Unmatched junction bases numbered 4, after V lost 3 bases and J lost 7 bases. CDR1 is SGHTA, CDR2 FQGNSA, per germline. For the CDR3, the DNA is TGTGCCAGCAGCTTGGACAGGGGGCGTTTTGAAAAACTGTTTTTT. Encoded protein: CASSLDRGRFEKLFF.

This clone was observed a single time. V usage is TRBV7-6 and J usage is TRBJ2-1; D tentatively reads TRBD1 or TRBD2 (5 bases each). The germline V and J ends were trimmed by 1 base and 2 bases, with 9 bases remaining between them. This CDR3 region has 15 residues. The V gene's germline CDR1 is SGHVS and CDR2 FNYEAQ. CDR3 coding DNA: TGTGCCAGCAGCTTAGGGGGACCGACCTACAATGAGCAGTTCTTC. Translating it yields CASSLGGPTYNEQFF.

V usage is TRBV6-5 and J usage is TRBJ2-7; 12 bases line up with TRBD2. Germline lookup yields CDR1 MNHEY and CDR2 SVGAGI. The J segment lost 5 bases and the V segment lost 6 bases, leaving 8 bases of the junction unmatched. The CDR3 contains 15 residues. In DNA, the CDR3 is TGTGCCAGCAGCAAGATTCTAGCGGGAGGGGACGAGCAGTACTTC. As protein: CASSKILAGGDEQYF.

The CDR3 here is CASKGWRGTDTQYF. CDR3 bases: TGTGCCAGCAAAGGATGGAGGGGCACAGATACGCAGTATTTT. The J gene is TRBJ2-3, the V gene TRBV6-5, with D perhaps matching TRBD2 (6 bases). Germline lookup yields CDR1 MNHEY and CDR2 SVGAGI. The CDR3 is 14 amino acids. The V gene lost 7 bases and the J gene lost 1 base, with 12 bases spanning the gap.

The V gene is TRBV30, the J gene TRBJ1-3, with D uncertain. There are 15 residues in the CDR3. CDR1 and CDR2 (germline): GTSNPN, SVGIG (reference sequence). V gave up 0 bases and J gave up 0 bases, with 9 bases separating them. The DNA for the CDR3 is TGTGCCTGGAGTGTACCTAGACCCTCTGGAAACACCATATATTTT. It encodes CAWSVPRPSGNTIYF.

The V call is TRBV19, the J call TRBJ2-6; D might be TRBD1 (6 bases). The CDR3 consists of 19 residues. The germline CDR1 and CDR2 sequences are LNHDA and SQIVND (reference sequence). The V and J ends lost 3 bases and 0 bases respectively, with 18 bases between them. This CDR3 reads CASSILAGVTISGANVLTF. The CDR3 DNA is TGTGCCAGTAGTATCTTGGCAGGGGTGACAATCTCTGGGGCCAACGTCCTGACTTTC.

This chain links TRBV28 with TRBJ1-5; D remains ambiguous. Germline V CDR1 and CDR2: MDHEN, SYDVKM. V shed 4 bases and J shed 4 bases, with 5 bases lying between them. The CDR3 runs to 12 residues. CDR3 DNA: TGTGCCAGCAGTTGGCGTAATCAGCCCCAGCATTTT. Encoded protein: CASSWRNQPQHF.

With regard to this clone: The junction and the germline gene differ at one end; a read error may be behind it. The chain couples TRBV24-1 to TRBJ1-1; weak D call: TRBD1 (6 bases). CDR1 is KGHDR and CDR2 is SFDVKD in the germline V gene. This CDR3 is 13 amino acids long. The CDR3 DNA follows: TGTGCCACCAGTGATGAGTACAGGGTCAGTCACGTCTTT. Protein sequence: CATSDEYRVSHVF.

The rearrangement links TRBV7-8 to TRBJ1-5; no firm D call. The length of the CDR3 is 14 residues. CDR1 SGHVS and CDR2 FQNEAQ come from the germline V gene. V gave up 4 bases and J gave up 3 bases, with 10 bases separating them. The CDR3 coding sequence is TGTGCCAGCAGCTCAGGACGGCTCAATCAGCCCCAGCATTTT. As protein: CASSSGRLNQPQHF.

CDR3 region: CASSLGHRDGDTQYF. CDR3 in DNA: TGTGCCAGCAGCTTAGGACACAGGGATGGAGATACGCAGTATTTT. The chain links TRBV7-9 to TRBJ2-3; possibly TRBD1 for D (6 bases). V was clipped by 1 base and J by 5 bases, with 13 bases between them. The CDR3 runs 15 residues. Germline V gene data show CDR1 as SEHNR and CDR2 as FQNEAQ (reference sequence).

Remarks on this clone: Other nucleotide sequences from this sample produce the same CDR3. This sequence joins TRBV18 and TRBJ1-1; D not resolved. Looked up from germline, CDR1 is KGHSH and CDR2 is LQKENI. The length of the CDR3 is 13 residues. Trimming left V 2 bases short and J 1 base short, with 5 bases between. In DNA form, the CDR3 reads TGTGCCAGCTCACCATCAGGGAACACTGAAGCTTTCTTT. Amino acid sequence: CASSPSGNTEAFF.

This chain uses TRBV5-1 with TRBJ1-2, with 7 positions matching TRBD1. This CDR3 comprises 14 residues. Germline CDR1 SGHRS, CDR2 YFSETQ. V lost 3 bases and J lost 8; bases outside the gene matches: 10. The CDR3 loop reads CASSSTDRSGGYTF. CDR3 sequence (DNA): TGCGCCAGCAGCTCCACGGACAGGTCCGGGGGCTACACCTTC.

The rearrangement joins TRBV7-2 to TRBJ1-1; no definite D call. Germline CDR1 SGHTA, CDR2 FQGNSA. This CDR3 comprises 16 residues. V was pared by 2 bases and J by 0 bases, with 13 bases between. As DNA, the CDR3 is TGTGCCAGCAGCTTAACCCCGGTGTCCTTGAACACTGAAGCTTTCTTT. It translates to CASSLTPVSLNTEAFF.

The chain employs TRBV28 and TRBJ1-4, with 12 bases aligning to TRBD1. Trimming removed 6 bases from V and 0 bases from J; junction bases left unmatched: 11. Germline values: CDR1 MDHEN, CDR2 SYDVKM. This CDR3 has 19 amino acids. The CDR3 loop reads CASSSLPGQGAATNEKLFF. DNA for the CDR3: TGTGCCAGCAGCTCGCTACCGGGACAGGGGGCAGCAACTAATGAAAAACTGTTTTTT.

The chain recombines TRBV5-1 with TRBJ2-7; possible D gene TRBD2, 5 bases. Deletions cut 0 bases from V and 3 bases from J, with 10 bases between. Germline V gene sequence: CDR1 SGHRS, CDR2 YFSETQ. The CDR3 runs to 14 residues. This CDR3 is CASSLGSEGYEQYF. CDR3 bases: TGCGCCAGCAGCTTGGGATCCGAGGGCTACGAGCAGTACTTC.

The chain employs TRBV27 and TRBJ2-2, with 10 bases fitting TRBD2. With 7 bases clipped from V and 5 bases from J, the junction kept 13 bases outside the gene matches. The CDR3 runs to 17 residues. Per germline, CDR1 MNHEY and CDR2 SMNVEV (reference sequence). The chain's CDR3 is CASTLLAGDWTTGELFF. The CDR3 nucleotides are TGTGCCAGCACCCTTCTAGCGGGAGATTGGACGACCGGGGAGCTGTTTTTT.